This TCR beta chain derives from a study of CD8+CD57+ T cells in acquired aplastic anemia (dated by TCRdb to between 2018 and 2020). About the investigation overall: Extracted DNA from sorted CD4+ and CD8+ cells averaged about 3 ug, ranging from about 0.18 to 27.4 ug.

This clonotype has a count of ten or more. Its antigen is not yet known. One base away there is no much larger clone; base qualities are not given. TCR repertoires of sorted CD4+ and CD8+ blood T cells from severe aplastic anemia patients and healthy subjects were deep-sequenced in the study. Ficoll-Paque density gradient centrifugation was used to isolate peripheral blood mononuclear cells. Before DNA was extracted, CD4+ and CD8+ T cells were sorted using either FACS or magnetic beads. TCR beta VDJ combination and CDR3 sequence profiling used genomic DNA as the template. An Illumina HiSeq 2000 was the platform used for TCR repertoire sequencing. The original pipeline was this. TRBV/TRBJ rearrangement plots, CDR3 size and DJ length profiles, and Simpson's diversity index were used to evaluate the repertoires. Whichever DNA sequence was most abundant in the deep sequencing data was defined as the immunodominant clone. CDR3 amino acid sequences were screened for sharing across subjects and were compared with published repertoires and the VDJdb database. TCRdb trimmed public reads at Q25 via fastp, called clones via MiXCR and kept in-frame beta chains. Identical CDR3 protein sequences are pooled into one entry, listed with their most common genes and DNA. TCRdb, rather than the study authors, made the V and J calls. The sample table lists 250,000 to 350,000 distinct CDR3 sequences, around 60% of them with a count of one. Of the sample, less than 10% is held by the ten largest clones.

Broader findings and caveats from the paper: Patients and healthy controls showed no significant difference in CD8+ Simpson's diversity (P=0.060). About 28 CD8+ CDR3 sequences were found in both patients and controls but appeared to be highly expressed in patients and within the immunodominant clones of the patients.

Sequenced material: sorted CD4+, CD8+, or CD8+CD57+ T cells (not recorded which) from PBMCs. The receptor comes from a human donor with severe aplastic anemia or a healthy control (not recorded which).

The CDR3 corresponds to CASSLDRGRGYTF. The DNA sequence follows: TGTGCCAGCAGCCTCGACAGGGGAAGGGGCTACACCTTC. Recombination linked TRBV7-6 to TRBJ1-2, with 8 bases aligning to TRBD1. The germline V gene supplies CDR1 SGHVS and CDR2 FNYEAQ. Trimming removed 5 bases from V and 8 bases from J; the gene matches leave 7 bases unexplained. Taken from cysteine to phenylalanine, the CDR3 has 13 residues. Solely the CDR3 DNA is kept, with 39 bases framed from the first base.